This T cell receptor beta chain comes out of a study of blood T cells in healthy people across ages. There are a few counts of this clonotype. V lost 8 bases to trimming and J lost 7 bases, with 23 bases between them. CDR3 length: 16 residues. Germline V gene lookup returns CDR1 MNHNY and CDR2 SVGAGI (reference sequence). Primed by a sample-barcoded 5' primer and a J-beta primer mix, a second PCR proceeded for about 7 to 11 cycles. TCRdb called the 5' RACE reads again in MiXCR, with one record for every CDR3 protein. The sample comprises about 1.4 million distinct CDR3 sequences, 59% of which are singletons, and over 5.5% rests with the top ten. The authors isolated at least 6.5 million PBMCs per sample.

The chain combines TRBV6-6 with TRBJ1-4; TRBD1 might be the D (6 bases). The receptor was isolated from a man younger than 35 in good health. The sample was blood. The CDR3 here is CASVLGPGGGLEKLFF. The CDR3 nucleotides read TGTGCCAGCGTCCTCGGACCGGGGGGCGGGCTTGAAAAACTGTTTTTT.